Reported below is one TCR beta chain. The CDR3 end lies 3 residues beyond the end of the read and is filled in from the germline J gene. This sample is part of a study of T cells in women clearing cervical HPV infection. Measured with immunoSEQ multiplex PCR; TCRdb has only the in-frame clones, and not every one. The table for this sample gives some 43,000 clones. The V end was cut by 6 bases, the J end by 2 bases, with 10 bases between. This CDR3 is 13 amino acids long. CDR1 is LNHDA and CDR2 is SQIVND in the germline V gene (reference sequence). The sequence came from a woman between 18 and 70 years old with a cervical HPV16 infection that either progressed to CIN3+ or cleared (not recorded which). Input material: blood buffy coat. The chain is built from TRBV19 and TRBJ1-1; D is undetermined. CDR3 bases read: TGTGCCAGTAGCCAGGCGACAAACACTGAA. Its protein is CASSQATNTE. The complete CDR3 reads CASSQATNTEAFF.